The rows below give T cell receptor beta chains drawn from one sample of a study of cytomegalovirus exposure and HLA in healthy donors. Measured with immunoSEQ multiplex PCR; TCRdb has only the in-frame clones, and not every one. The sample holds 100,000 to 150,000 clones, over 70% seen once. Sequencing was performed on PBMCs. The receptors shown here come from a woman in her thirties or forties in good health and CMV-seronegative. Each CDR3 is given with its conserved first and last residue. A D gene is named only where the DNA matches it firmly. Not every row has a clone size; where given, it reads once, few, many or a size class.

>TRBD1|TRBJ1-5|few|TRBV5-6
TGTGCCAGCAGCAACGACAGGGGAGGGAATCAGCCCCAGCATTTT
CASSNDRGGNQPQHF
>-|TRBJ2-5|once|TRBV19
TGTGCCAGTAGTATCGGGATTGACAGGTTTCAAGAGACCCAGTACTTC
CASSIGIDRFQETQYF
>-|TRBJ1-2|-|TRBV7-2
TGTGCCAGCACGGCTAGCCCCCGTGCCGCCTATGGCTACACCTTC
CASTASPRAAYGYTF
>-|TRBJ1-5|-|TRBV18
TGTGCCAGCTCACGACGGTCCGGGGGGAATCAGCCCCAGCATTTT
CASSRRSGGNQPQHF
>-|TRBJ1-2|once|TRBV28
TGTGCCAGCAGTGACTGGTCCTATGGCTACACCTTC
CASSDWSYGYTF
>-|TRBJ2-3|few|TRBV5-5
TGTGCCAGCAGCTTCTACAGGGAGCCAGATACGCAGTATTTT
CASSFYREPDTQYF
>TRBD2|TRBJ2-1|-|TRBV10-1
TGCGCCAGCAGCGATCCCCTTGGGAGCGGGAGAGGCAATGAGCAGTTCTTC
CASSDPLGSGRGNEQFF
>-|TRBJ2-5|-|TRBV7-9
TGTGCCAGCAGCCCTACAAGGGGGGAGACCCAGTACTTC
CASSPTRGETQYF
>-|TRBJ2-7|few|TRBV5-5
TGTGCCAGCAGCAAAGGACAGAACTACGAGCAGTACTTC
CASSKGQNYEQYF
>TRBD2|TRBJ2-5|-|TRBV18
TGTGCCAGCTCGGGACTAGCGCTAGGCGAGACCCAGTACTTC
CASSGLALGETQYF
>-|TRBJ1-1|few|TRBV10-3
TGTGCCATCAGCGGGGGCGGGGGCACTGAAGCTTTCTTT
CAISGGGGTEAFF
>TRBD1|TRBJ2-6|-|TRBV5-4
TGTGCCAGCAGCTCGGAGGACAGGGGGGTAGCTGGGGCCAACGTCCTGACTTTC
CASSSEDRGVAGANVLTF
>TRBD1|TRBJ2-5|few|TRBV14
TGTGCCAGCAGCCAAGAATCATGGACAGGGGATTGGGAGACCCAGTACTTC
CASSQESWTGDWETQYF
>TRBD2|TRBJ2-7|-|TRBV6-4
TGTGCCAGCAGCGCCCTCGCGGGGGACTCCTACGAGCAGTACTTC
CASSALAGDSYEQYF
>-|TRBJ1-2|-|TRBV7-3
TGTGCCAGCGGGCCGGTGGGCGACTATGGCTACACCTTC
CASGPVGDYGYTF
>TRBD1|TRBJ2-3|-|TRBV11-3
TGTGCCAGCAGCTTCGGGACAGGGCGCACAGATACGCAGTATTTT
CASSFGTGRTDTQYF
>-|TRBJ2-3|-|TRBV9
TGTGCCAGCAGCCCCGGGGGCGGGGGAGGCACAGATACGCAGTATTTT
CASSPGGGGGTDTQYF
>-|TRBJ2-1|-|TRBV28
TGTGCCAGCAGCCCATCCTCCTACAATGAGCAGTTCTTC
CASSPSSYNEQFF
>TRBD1|TRBJ1-6|-|TRBV10-3
TGTGCCATCAGTGAGGGGACAGGGAGGAATTCACCCCTCCACTTT
CAISEGTGRNSPLHF
>-|TRBJ1-2|-|TRBV7-9
TGTGCCAGCAGCACCGGGGCAGGGGCCAACTATGGCTACACCTTC
CASSTGAGANYGYTF
>TRBD2|TRBJ2-3|-|TRBV5-4
TGTGCCAGCAGCTCACCACAACCGGGACTAGCCGCAGATACGCAGTATTTT
CASSSPQPGLAADTQYF
>-|TRBJ2-3|once|TRBV5-4
TGTGCCAGCAGCCTCACCACTAGCTTTAAGGCAGATACGCAGTATTTT
CASSLTTSFKADTQYF
>TRBD1|TRBJ2-1|few|TRBV29-1
TGCAGCGTCGACAGGGTCAATGAGCAGTTCTTC
CSVDRVNEQFF
>TRBD1|TRBJ2-6|-|TRBV5-1
TGCGCCAGCAGCTCCGATCCGGGACAGGAATTCTCTGGGGCCAACGTCCTGACTTTC
CASSSDPGQEFSGANVLTF
>-|TRBJ1-5|-|TRBV7-4
TGTGCCAGCAGCTTAGAAGGGGGTTCAGGGCCCCGTCAGCCCCAGCATTTT
CASSLEGGSGPRQPQHF
>-|TRBJ1-6|-|TRBV5-5
TGTGCCAGCAGCTTCTTCGCTGGGCAGGTCTATAATTCACCCCTCCACTTT
CASSFFAGQVYNSPLHF
>TRBD1|TRBJ2-5|-|TRBV5-1
TGCGCCAGCACCAACCCAGGGGGCCAAGAGACCCAGTACTTC
CASTNPGGQETQYF
>-|TRBJ2-4|few|TRBV29-1
TGCAGCGTTGGGACTTCCAAAAACATTCAGTACTTC
CSVGTSKNIQYF
>TRBD2|TRBJ2-4|-|TRBV7-3
TGTGCCAGCAGCCTGACTAGCAAAAACAGTCAGTACTTC
CASSLTSKNSQYF
>-|TRBJ2-3|-|TRBV11-2
TGTGCCAGCAGCTTCGCGGGGTACACAGATACGCAGTATTTT
CASSFAGYTDTQYF